These 17 T cell receptor beta chains share one sample of origin, sequenced in a study of blood T cell repertoires in COVID-19. Clones were sequenced by immunoSEQ multiplex PCR, and TCRdb holds only the in-frame ones, with some missing. This sample carries roughly 100,000 clones, approximately 92% of them seen once, and the ten largest clones take around 5%. Sequenced input: peripheral blood. All receptors come from an elderly woman with active COVID-19.

The chain is built from TRBV4-3 and TRBJ2-2, with TRBD2 matching over 11 bases. This CDR3 region has 18 residues. V dropped 4 bases and J dropped 1; count of bases not matched to a gene: 8. Germline V gives CDR1 LGHNA, CDR2 YSLEER. This CDR3 is CASSLYTSGSLNTGELFF. The DNA of the CDR3 is TGCGCCAGCAGCCTTTATACTAGCGGGAGCTTGAACACCGGGGAGCTGTTTTTT.

The chain links TRBV5-6 to TRBJ2-3, with 11 nucleotides matching TRBD2. This CDR3 is built from 16 residues. Germline V CDR1 and CDR2: SGHDT, YYEEEE. V shed 0 bases and J 6 bases; nucleotides not matched to a gene: 6. The DNA for the CDR3 is TGTGCCAGCAGCTTGGTCACTAGCGGGAGCTTCGATACGCAGTATTTT. Its protein product is CASSLVTSGSFDTQYF. Filled out from reference TRBV5-6 and TRBJ2-3, the complete variable domain reads DAGVTQSPTHLIKTRGQQVTLRCSPKSGHDTVSWYQQALGQGPQFIFQYYEEEERQRGNFPDRFSGHQFPNYSSELNVNALLLGDSALYLCASSLVTSGSFDTQYFGPGTRLTVL.

The chain uses TRBV18 and TRBJ2-5, with a tentative D call TRBD2 (5 bases). From germline, CDR1 is KGHSH and CDR2 LQKENI. This CDR3 is built from 13 residues. Trimming shortened V by 3 bases and J by 4 bases, and 9 bases separated the two germline ends. Here the CDR3 reads CASSPGLVETQYF. DNA for the CDR3: TGTGCCAGCTCACCCGGACTTGTAGAGACCCAGTACTTC. The variable domain in full, with the rest retrieved from reference TRBV18 and TRBJ2-5, is NAGVMQNPRHLVRRRGQEARLRCSPMKGHSHVYWYRQLPEEGLKFMVYLQKENIIDESGMPKERFSAEFPKEGPSILRIQQVVRGDSAAYFCASSPGLVETQYFGPGTRLLVL.

This sequence joins TRBV7-7 and TRBJ1-5; TRBD1 aligns across 9 bases. With V trimmed by 6 bases and J by 3 bases, 6 bases remained unmatched. The germline gives CDR1 SSHAT, CDR2 FNYEAQ (reference sequence). The CDR3 covers 15 residues. The CDR3 coding sequence is TGTGCCAGCAGTTCGGACAGGGGCCCCAATCAGCCCCAGCATTTT. Translating gives CASSSDRGPNQPQHF.

This clone was observed a single time. The chain employs TRBV18 and TRBJ2-3; 12 bases map to TRBD2. V shed 4 bases and J 5 bases; nucleotides not matched to a gene: 7. Germline CDR1 reads KGHSH; CDR2 reads LQKENI. The CDR3 has 16 residues. The CDR3 sequence is CASSLTRLAGVDTQYF. The CDR3 DNA reads TGTGCCAGCTCACTTACGCGACTAGCGGGAGTAGATACGCAGTATTTT.

V is TRBV27 and J is TRBJ2-1, with 8 positions matching TRBD1. The germline CDR1 and CDR2 sequences are MNHEY and SMNVEV (reference sequence). J lost 9 bases, V lost 6 bases, and 10 bases had no gene match. The CDR3 has 14 amino acids. CDR3 coding DNA: TGTGCCAGCAGAGCAACAGGGGGTAGGGGTGAGCAGTTCTTC. The encoded protein is CASRATGGRGEQFF.

This chain links TRBV29-1 with TRBJ2-5; 7 bases are shared with TRBD2. V gave up 5 bases and J gave up 0 bases; unmatched junction bases: 6. The CDR3 is made up of 14 amino acids. Germline CDR1 and CDR2: SQVTM and ANQGSEA. Here the CDR3 DNA reads TGCAGCGTTTGGGGGGGACCGAACCAAGAGACCCAGTACTTC. It codes for CSVWGGPNQETQYF.

The chain uses TRBV5-4 and TRBJ1-1; D not certain. Germline V gene lookup returns CDR1 SGHNT and CDR2 YYREEE (reference sequence). Trimming took 0 bases from V and 0 from J, leaving 9 bases between them. There are 15 residues in the CDR3. CDR3 sequence (DNA): TGTGCCAGCAGCTTGGGCCGGGATATGAACACTGAAGCTTTCTTT. Protein product: CASSLGRDMNTEAFF.

CDR3 in DNA: TGTGCCACCAGACAGGGGGCAAATCCCCGCCACCGGTTGTATTTT. This gives the protein CATRQGANPRHRLYF. This chain joins TRBV24-1 and TRBJ2-3; TRBD1 agrees at 9 bases. CDR1 is KGHDR and CDR2 is SFDVKD in the germline V gene. The CDR3 contains 15 residues. Germline trimming cut 7 bases from V and 14 bases from J; bases unmatched to any gene: 18.

The chain employs TRBV29-1 and TRBJ2-2; TRBD1 might be the D (5 bases). The germline V gene has CDR1 SQVTM and CDR2 ANQGSEA. The CDR3 length is 13 residues. The V gene lost 4 bases and the J gene lost 7 bases, with 13 bases spanning the gap. The CDR3 coding sequence is TGCAGCGTTGGGGCAGGGTCATTCGGGGAGCTGTTTTTT. This sequence encodes CSVGAGSFGELFF.

Here the CDR3 reads CASSLGARFTEAFF. CDR3 DNA: TGTGCCAGCAGCTTGGGGGCCAGGTTCACTGAAGCTTTCTTT. The chain joins TRBV5-6 to TRBJ1-1; D is uncertain. The V end was cut by 0 bases, the J end by 4 bases, with 10 bases between. Germline CDR1 SGHDT, CDR2 YYEEEE. The CDR3 contains 14 residues.

The rearrangement joins TRBV30 to TRBJ1-1; 7 positions agree with TRBD1. The V gene end was trimmed by 1 base and the J gene end by 0 bases; junction bases not matched to a gene: 8. This CDR3 has 16 amino acids. The V gene's germline CDR1 is GTSNPN and CDR2 SVGIG (reference sequence). The CDR3: CAWSGAGGVMNTEAFF. The CDR3 DNA reads as TGTGCCTGGAGTGGAGCAGGGGGAGTCATGAACACTGAAGCTTTCTTT.

V gene TRBV19 combines with J gene TRBJ1-5; 10 bases are shared with TRBD1. V lost 6 bases to trimming and J lost 4 bases; unmatched junction nucleotides: 3. This CDR3 has 14 residues. The germline V gene has CDR1 LNHDA and CDR2 SQIVND (reference sequence). The CDR3 bases are TGTGCCAGTAGCAGGACAGGGGGTAATCAGCCCCAGCATTTT. It codes for CASSRTGGNQPQHF. The full variable domain, rest sourced from reference TRBV19 and TRBJ1-5, is DGGITQSPKYLFRKEGQNVTLSCEQNLNHDAMYWYRQDPGQGLRLIYYSQIVNDFQKGDIAEGYSVSREKKESFPLTVTSAQKNPTAFYLCASSRTGGNQPQHFGDGTRLSIL.

The chain links TRBV7-9 to TRBJ2-1; 10 bases line up with TRBD1. This CDR3 is 18 amino acids long. Germline V gene sequence: CDR1 SEHNR, CDR2 FQNEAQ (reference sequence). V lost 5 bases to trimming and J lost 4 bases; unmatched junction nucleotides: 14. The DNA of the CDR3 is TGTGCCAGCAGCCCAGTCCCGGGACAGGGGTCAGTTTACAATGAGCAGTTCTTC. It specifies CASSPVPGQGSVYNEQFF.

The V call is TRBV7-2, the J call TRBJ1-6; tentatively, D is TRBD1 (6 bases). The V end was cut by 6 bases, the J end by 9 bases, with 15 bases between. This CDR3 spans 14 amino acids. The germline gives CDR1 SGHTA, CDR2 FQGNSA. CDR3: CASRSSGGGSPLHF. The CDR3 DNA is TGTGCCAGCAGATCCTCGGGGGGCGGTTCACCCCTCCACTTT.

The V and J genes are TRBV6-5 and TRBJ2-1; tentatively, D is TRBD2 (6 bases). Trimming shortened V by 6 bases and J by 2 bases, and 14 bases separated the two germline ends. The germline V gene has CDR1 MNHEY and CDR2 SVGAGI. CDR3 length: 15 amino acids. The CDR3 reads CASSRSSATYNEQFF. The DNA of the CDR3 is TGTGCCAGCAGCCGTTCTAGCGCAACCTACAATGAGCAGTTCTTC.

This chain uses TRBV29-1 with TRBJ2-1; 9 bases agree with TRBD1. CDR3 size: 14 residues. Trimming took 7 bases from V and 3 from J; bases not matched to a gene: 7. Germline V CDR1 and CDR2: SQVTM, ANQGSEA. The CDR3 DNA follows: TGCAGCGGTAGACAGGGGGGTTTCTACAATGAGCAGTTCTTC. Translated: CSGRQGGFYNEQFF.